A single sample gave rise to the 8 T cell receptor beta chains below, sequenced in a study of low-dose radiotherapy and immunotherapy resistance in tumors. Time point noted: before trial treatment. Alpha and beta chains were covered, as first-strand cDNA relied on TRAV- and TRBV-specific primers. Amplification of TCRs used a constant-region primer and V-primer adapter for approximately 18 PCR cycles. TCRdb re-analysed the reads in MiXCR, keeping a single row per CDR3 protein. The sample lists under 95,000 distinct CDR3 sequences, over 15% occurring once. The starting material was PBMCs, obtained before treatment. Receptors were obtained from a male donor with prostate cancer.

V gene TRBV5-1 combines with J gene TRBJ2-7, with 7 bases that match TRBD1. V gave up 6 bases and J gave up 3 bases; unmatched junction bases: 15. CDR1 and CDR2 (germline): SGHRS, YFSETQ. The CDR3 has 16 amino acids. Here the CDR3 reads CASTLDPGQSNYEQYF. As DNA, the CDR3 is TGCGCCAGCACCCTAGACCCGGGACAGTCAAACTACGAGCAGTACTTC.

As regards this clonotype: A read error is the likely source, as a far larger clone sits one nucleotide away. CDR3 amino acids: CAISETAGYQETQYF. The CDR3 DNA is TGTGCCATCAGTGAAACGGCGGGCTACCAAGAGACCCAGTACTTC. The V and J genes are TRBV10-3 and TRBJ2-5; D perhaps matches TRBD2 (5 bases). V lost 3 bases, J lost 0 bases, and 11 bases lay in between. Germline CDR1 ENHRY, CDR2 SYGVKD. The CDR3 loop spans 15 amino acids.

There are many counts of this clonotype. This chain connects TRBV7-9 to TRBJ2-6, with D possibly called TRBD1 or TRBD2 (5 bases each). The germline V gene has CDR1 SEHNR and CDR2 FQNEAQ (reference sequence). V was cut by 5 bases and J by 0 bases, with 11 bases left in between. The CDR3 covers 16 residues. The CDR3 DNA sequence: TGTGCCAGCAGCCCTCGGGGCCACTCTGGGGCCAACGTCCTGACTTTC. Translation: CASSPRGHSGANVLTF.

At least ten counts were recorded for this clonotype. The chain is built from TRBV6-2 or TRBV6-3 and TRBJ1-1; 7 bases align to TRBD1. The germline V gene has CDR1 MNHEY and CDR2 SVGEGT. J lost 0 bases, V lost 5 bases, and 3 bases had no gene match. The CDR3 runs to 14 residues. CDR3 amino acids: CASSDTGVNTEAFF. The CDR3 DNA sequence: TGTGCCAGCAGTGATACAGGGGTGAACACTGAAGCTTTCTTT.

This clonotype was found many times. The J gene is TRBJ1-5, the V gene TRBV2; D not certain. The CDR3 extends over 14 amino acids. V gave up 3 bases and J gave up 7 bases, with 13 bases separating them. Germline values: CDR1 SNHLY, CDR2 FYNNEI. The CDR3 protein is CASSEAGLGQPQHF. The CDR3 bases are TGTGCCAGCAGTGAGGCGGGTTTGGGACAGCCCCAGCATTTT.

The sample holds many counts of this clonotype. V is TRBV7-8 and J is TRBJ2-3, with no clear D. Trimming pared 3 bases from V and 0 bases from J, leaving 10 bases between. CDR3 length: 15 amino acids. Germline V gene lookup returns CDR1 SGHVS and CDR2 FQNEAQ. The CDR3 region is CASSLRPTSTDTQYF. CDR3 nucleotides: TGTGCCAGCAGCTTGAGACCGACTAGCACAGATACGCAGTATTTT.

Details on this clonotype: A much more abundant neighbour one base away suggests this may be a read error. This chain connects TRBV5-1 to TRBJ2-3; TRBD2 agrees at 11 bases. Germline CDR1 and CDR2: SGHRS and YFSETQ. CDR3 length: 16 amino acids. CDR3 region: CASSPTLAGGRDTQNF. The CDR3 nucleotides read TGCGCCAGCAGCCCCACCCTAGCGGGGGGCAGGGATACGCAGAATTTT.

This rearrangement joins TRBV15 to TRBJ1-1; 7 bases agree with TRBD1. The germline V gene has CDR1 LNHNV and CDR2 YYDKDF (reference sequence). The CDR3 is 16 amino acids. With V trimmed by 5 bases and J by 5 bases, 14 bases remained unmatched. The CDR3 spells CATSPLRGQSWTEAFF. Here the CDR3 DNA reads TGTGCCACCAGCCCTCTTCGGGGACAGAGTTGGACTGAAGCTTTCTTT.